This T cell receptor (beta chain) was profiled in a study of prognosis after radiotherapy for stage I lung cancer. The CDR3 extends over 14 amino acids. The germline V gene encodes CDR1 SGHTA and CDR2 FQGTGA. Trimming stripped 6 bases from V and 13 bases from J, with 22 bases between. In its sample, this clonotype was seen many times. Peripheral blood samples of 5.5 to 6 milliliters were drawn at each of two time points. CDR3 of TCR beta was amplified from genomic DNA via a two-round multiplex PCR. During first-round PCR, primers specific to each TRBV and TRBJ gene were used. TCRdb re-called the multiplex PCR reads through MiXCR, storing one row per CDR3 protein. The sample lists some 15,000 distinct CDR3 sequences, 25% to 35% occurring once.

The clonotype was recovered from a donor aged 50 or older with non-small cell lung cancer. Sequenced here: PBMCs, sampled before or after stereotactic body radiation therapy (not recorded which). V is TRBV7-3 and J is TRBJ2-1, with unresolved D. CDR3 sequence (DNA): TGTGCCAGCAGTCCTGGAGACCCTTTAATTTCTCAGTTCTTC. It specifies CASSPGDPLISQFF.